This passage covers 9 T cell receptor beta chains from one sample sequenced in a study of blood T cell repertoires in COVID-19. Only in-frame clones appear in the TCRdb table, and some are missing; sequencing was by immunoSEQ multiplex PCR. The repertoire holds about 100,000 clones, approximately 90% seen once, with 2% to 2.5% in the top ten. The sequencing sample was made of peripheral blood. The source is a man aged 45-65 years with active COVID-19.

The V and J genes are TRBV7-9 and TRBJ1-2; a weak D match, TRBD1 (5 bases). The CDR3 is 13 amino acids. Deletions cut 4 bases from V and 12 bases from J, with 18 bases between. Per the germline V gene, CDR1 is SEHNR and CDR2 is FQNEAQ (reference sequence). The CDR3, as DNA: TGTGCCAGCAGCTCCTTGACAGACGAAATCCACACCTTC. This encodes CASSSLTDEIHTF.

The chain carries TRBV7-2 and TRBJ2-1, with a tentative D call TRBD2 (6 bases). CDR1 and CDR2 (germline): SGHTA, FQGNSA. Deletions cut 2 bases from V and 6 bases from J, with 8 bases between. This CDR3 has 13 residues. The chain's CDR3 is CASSLWDFNEQFF. The CDR3 nucleotides read TGTGCCAGCAGCTTATGGGACTTCAATGAGCAGTTCTTC.

The genes are TRBV5-6 and TRBJ2-1, with TRBD2 identical over 11 bases. The CDR3 runs 17 residues. V gave up 1 base and J gave up 7 bases; unmatched junction bases: 10. The V gene's germline CDR1 is SGHDT and CDR2 YYEEEE. The CDR3 DNA is TGTGCCAGCAGCTTGATATTAGCGGGAGGGCCGGGGAATGAGCAGTTCTTC. This encodes CASSLILAGGPGNEQFF.

The V gene is TRBV13, the J gene TRBJ2-2; 11 positions match TRBD1. Germline CDR1 reads PRHDT; CDR2 reads FYEKMQ (reference sequence). V shed 5 bases and J 5 bases; nucleotides not matched to a gene: 4. The CDR3 has 15 amino acids. The CDR3 is CASSVGTGGTGELFF. In nucleotides, the CDR3 is TGTGCCAGCAGCGTGGGGACAGGGGGGACCGGGGAGCTGTTTTTT. The complete variable domain, with remaining parts taken from reference TRBV13 and TRBJ2-2, reads AAGVIQSPRHLIKEKRETATLKCYPIPRHDTVYWYQQGPGQDPQFLISFYEKMQSDKGSIPDRFSAQQFSDYHSELNMSSLELGDSALYFCASSVGTGGTGELFFGEGSRLTVL.

This chain uses TRBV7-9 with TRBJ2-1; 9 bases align to TRBD2. Trimming at V came to 2 bases and at J to 6 bases, leaving 5 bases not matched to a gene. The CDR3 length is 15 residues. Germline V gene sequence: CDR1 SEHNR, CDR2 FQNEAQ (reference sequence). The CDR3 reads CASSLLAGSSNEQFF. The DNA for the CDR3 is TGTGCCAGCAGCTTACTAGCGGGATCGTCCAATGAGCAGTTCTTC. Complete variable domain (other parts from reference TRBV7-9 and TRBJ2-1): DTGVSQNPRHKITKRGQNVTFRCDPISEHNRLYWYRQTLGQGPEFLTYFQNEAQLEKSRLLSDRFSAERPKGSFSTLEIQRTEQGDSAMYLCASSLLAGSSNEQFFGPGTRLTVL.

The gene calls are TRBV5-1 and TRBJ2-7, with D perhaps TRBD1 (6 bases). The V gene's germline CDR1 is SGHRS and CDR2 YFSETQ. The ends were cut back, 0 bases at V and 6 bases at J, with 13 bases in the middle. The CDR3 length is 14 residues. The CDR3 DNA is TGCGCCAGCAGCTTGGGGTCGGCAGGGGCCGAGCAGTACGTC. This translates into CASSLGSAGAEQYV.

This clone was counted between two and nine times. The V call is TRBV6-5, the J call TRBJ1-6; 7 nucleotides line up with TRBD1. The CDR3 is 14 residues long. Trimming cost V 6 bases and J 6 bases; bases outside gene matches: 5. Germline CDR1 and CDR2: MNHEY and SVGAGI. The CDR3 here is CASRGTEGNSPLHF. The CDR3, as DNA: TGTGCCAGCAGGGGGACAGAGGGTAATTCACCCCTCCACTTT.

V and J are TRBV5-1 and TRBJ1-5, with D hard to call. Germline assignment: CDR1 SGHRS and CDR2 YFSETQ. Trimming removed 3 bases at V and 4 bases at J, with 11 bases between. The CDR3 runs 14 residues. The CDR3 loop reads CASSYGDGNQPQHF. The CDR3 DNA reads as TGCGCCAGCAGCTACGGCGACGGGAATCAGCCCCAGCATTTT.

The chain is built from TRBV9 and TRBJ2-1; the match to TRBD2 covers 11 bases. V shed 0 bases and J 6 bases; nucleotides not matched to a gene: 2. This CDR3 has 15 amino acids. CDR1 SGDLS and CDR2 YYNGEE come from the germline V gene. For the CDR3, the DNA is TGTGCCAGCAGCGTAGCTAGCGGGGGGACCAATGAGCAGTTCTTC. Encoded protein: CASSVASGGTNEQFF.